A selection of T cell receptor beta chains follows, all from one sample in a study of human T cells and chemical hapten exposure. TCRdb redid the calling of the RACE reads with MiXCR, one entry per CDR3 protein. The sample includes 70,000 to 80,000 distinct CDR3 sequences, about 32% of them seen just once. Sequenced material: whole blood, taken in connection with sensitization to the hapten diphenylcyclopropenone (DPC). Receptors were obtained from a man aged 40-49 years with alopecia areata. Some clones in this sample may be carry-over from other donors' samples. Both conserved end residues are part of each CDR3. The D gene is left open where the match is weak. The size field is filled for only some rows; it gives once, few, many or a size class.

clone_size,v_call,d_call,j_call,cdr3_nt,cdr3_aa
NA,TRBV12-3/TRBV12-4,TRBD1,TRBJ2-3,TGTGCCAGCAGTCAGACAGGGATCGAAGCAGATACGCAGTATTTT,CASSQTGIEADTQYF
NA,TRBV7-9,TRBD2,TRBJ2-3,TGTGCCAGCAGCTCGGGACTAGCGGGGTACCTGGCGCAGTATTTT,CASSSGLAGYLAQYF
NA,TRBV5-1,TRBD1,TRBJ2-3,TGCGCCAGCAGCCAAGGGACAGGGGGTGCAGATACGCAGTATTTT,CASSQGTGGADTQYF
few,TRBV12-3/TRBV12-4,NA,TRBJ2-1,TGTGCCAGCAGTCTAACAGGGTTCGAGCAGTTCTTC,CASSLTGFEQFF
few,TRBV11-3,NA,TRBJ2-3,TGTGCCAGCAGCTTAGCGTCGGCAGATACGCAGTATTTT,CASSLASADTQYF
few,TRBV5-1,NA,TRBJ2-7,TGCGCCAGCAGCTTGTATAAGTACGAGCAGTACTTC,CASSLYKYEQYF
NA,TRBV11-1,NA,TRBJ1-1,TGTGCCAGCAGCCCTAAGACAGCCGCTGAAGCTTTCTTT,CASSPKTAAEAFF
few,TRBV20-1,NA,TRBJ1-1,TGCAGTGCTAGTGGGAGGGGGGAGACTGAAGCTTTCTTT,CSASGRGETEAFF
NA,TRBV6-6,TRBD2,TRBJ2-1,TGTGCCAGCAGACGGACTAGCGGGGGAAACAATGAGCAGTTCTTC,CASRRTSGGNNEQFF
NA,TRBV7-8,NA,TRBJ2-6,TGTGCCAGCAGCTTAGGGCGGGGGGCCAACGTCCTGACTTTC,CASSLGRGANVLTF
few,TRBV29-1,NA,TRBJ1-1,TGCAGCGTGGGGGGCTTGGCTAGGACTGAAGCTTTCTTT,CSVGGLARTEAFF
NA,TRBV28,NA,TRBJ2-7,TGTGCCAGCAGACCCAATGCAGGAAGCTCCTACGAGCAGTACTTC,CASRPNAGSSYEQYF
NA,TRBV7-2,TRBD1,TRBJ1-3,TGTGCCAGCAGTCGACAGGGTCACACCATATATTTT,CASSRQGHTIYF
NA,TRBV11-2,TRBD2,TRBJ2-5,TGTGCCAGCAGCTCGGGACTAGCGGGAGAAGAGACCCAGTACTTC,CASSSGLAGEETQYF
NA,TRBV27,TRBD2,TRBJ2-3,TGTGCCAGCAGTTTGTCCGGGAGGTCCCCAGATACGCAGTATTTT,CASSLSGRSPDTQYF
NA,TRBV7-2,TRBD2,TRBJ2-2,TGTGCCAGCAGCCTTAGCGGGAGGGTAAACACCGGGGAGCTGTTTTTT,CASSLSGRVNTGELFF
many,TRBV12-3/TRBV12-4,NA,TRBJ1-4,TGTGCCAGCAGTTTAGCAGGGTTGGAAAAACTGTTTTTT,CASSLAGLEKLFF
NA,TRBV27,NA,TRBJ2-5,TGTGCCAGCAAGTGGAGCGGAGAAGAGACCCAGTACTTC,CASKWSGEETQYF
NA,TRBV12-3/TRBV12-4,NA,TRBJ1-5,TGTGCCAGCAGTGTACAGGGTCCGGGACAGCCCCAGCATTTT,CASSVQGPGQPQHF
NA,TRBV14,NA,TRBJ2-3,TGTGCCAGCAGCCAAGAGCTAGCACCAGATACGCAGTATTTT,CASSQELAPDTQYF
NA,TRBV28,NA,TRBJ1-5,TGTGCCAGCAGTTTACAGGGTGCAACTCAGCCCCAGCATTTT,CASSLQGATQPQHF
once,TRBV12-3/TRBV12-4,NA,TRBJ1-5,TGTGCCATCCAGAGTAGCAATCAGCCCCAGCATTTT,CAIQSSNQPQHF
once,TRBV6-5,NA,TRBJ2-1,TGTGCCAGCAGTTTGATTAGGAACAATGAGCAGTTCTTC,CASSLIRNNEQFF
few,TRBV28,NA,TRBJ2-7,TGTGCCAGCATCCCCATGAGTCAGACCTACGAGCAGTACTTC,CASIPMSQTYEQYF
NA,TRBV7-9,NA,TRBJ1-4,TGTGCCAGCAGCTCAAGACTCCAACAGGGCGTATTTGAAAAACTGTTTTTT,CASSSRLQQGVFEKLFF
NA,TRBV20-1,TRBD2,TRBJ2-7,TGCTTACCCTTTATAGCGGGAGTGTACGAGCAGTACTTC,CLPFIAGVYEQYF
once,TRBV6-1,TRBD1,TRBJ1-5,TGTGCCAGCAGCACAGGGGTAAATCAGCCCCAGCATTTT,CASSTGVNQPQHF
few,TRBV28,TRBD1,TRBJ1-2,TGTGCCAGCAGTTCGTCACAGGGGAGGAACACCTTC,CASSSSQGRNTF
NA,TRBV6-2/TRBV6-3,NA,TRBJ2-4,TGTGCCAGCACCCCAAAGGGACACCTAAACATTCAGTACTTC,CASTPKGHLNIQYF
NA,TRBV11-2,NA,TRBJ1-3,TGTGCCAGCAGGGACATCCCTGGAAACACCATATATTTT,CASRDIPGNTIYF
NA,TRBV6-5,NA,TRBJ2-7,TGTGCCAGCAGTTACTCGGGGGAAGAGGGGCGGGCCGCCGAAGGGTACGAGCAGTACTTC,CASSYSGEEGRAAEGYEQYF
NA,TRBV6-4,TRBD1,TRBJ2-3,TGTGCCAGCAGTCCTGCCAGGGGGCCAAACACAGATACGCAGTATTTT,CASSPARGPNTDTQYF
NA,TRBV27,TRBD2,TRBJ2-3,TGTGCCAGCAGTTCTCCTAGCGGTTCTAGCACAGATACGCAGTATTTT,CASSSPSGSSTDTQYF
NA,TRBV6-1,NA,TRBJ2-3,TGTGCCAGCAGTGGTAGGAGCGGGACAGATACGCAGTATTTT,CASSGRSGTDTQYF
NA,TRBV20-1,TRBD1,TRBJ2-7,TGCAGTGCTAGTTTAAGGGACAGATCCATGTCCTACGAGCAGTACTTC,CSASLRDRSMSYEQYF
NA,TRBV29-1,TRBD1,TRBJ2-5,TGCAGCGTGGACAGGGGCCAAGAGACCCAGTACTTC,CSVDRGQETQYF
many,TRBV24-1,TRBD2,TRBJ2-7,TGTGCCACCAGTGACCCGGGACTAGTCGAGCAGTACTTC,CATSDPGLVEQYF
few,TRBV2,TRBD1,TRBJ2-5,TGTGCCAGCAGTGAAGGGGGACAGGGGCAAGAGACCCAGTACTTC,CASSEGGQGQETQYF
NA,TRBV5-1,NA,TRBJ1-6,TGCGCCAGCAGCTTGGTCGCGGGATCCTATAATTCACCCCTCCACTTT,CASSLVAGSYNSPLHF
few,TRBV7-8,TRBD2,TRBJ2-3,TGTGCCAGCAGCTTAAACCCGCGGGAGGCCACAGATACGCAGTATTTT,CASSLNPREATDTQYF
few,TRBV28,NA,TRBJ1-5,TGTGCCAGCAGGGAGACAGGTTCCTATCAGCCCCAGCATTTT,CASRETGSYQPQHF
few,TRBV6-6,NA,TRBJ2-7,TGTGCCAGCAACGATCCTCTTGCTAGCGCTGCCTACGAGCAGTACTTC,CASNDPLASAAYEQYF
NA,TRBV12-3/TRBV12-4,TRBD2,TRBJ2-7,TGTGCCAGCAGTGTGGTGGGAGGGTCCTACGAGCAGTACTTC,CASSVVGGSYEQYF
NA,TRBV4-1,NA,TRBJ2-3,TGCGCCAGCAGCCAAGCGAGTTATTTAGATACGCAGTATTTT,CASSQASYLDTQYF
NA,TRBV12-3/TRBV12-4,NA,TRBJ1-6,TGTGCCAGCAGTTTAGGGGTCGGACCCCTCCACTTT,CASSLGVGPLHF
NA,TRBV2,NA,TRBJ1-5,TGTGCCAGCAGTCCCGACAGGCTAGATAATCAGCCCCAGCATTTT,CASSPDRLDNQPQHF
few,TRBV7-8,TRBD1,TRBJ1-2,TGTGCCAGCAGCTCAAGGACAGGGCGGGCAGGCGGCTATGGCTACACCTTC,CASSSRTGRAGGYGYTF